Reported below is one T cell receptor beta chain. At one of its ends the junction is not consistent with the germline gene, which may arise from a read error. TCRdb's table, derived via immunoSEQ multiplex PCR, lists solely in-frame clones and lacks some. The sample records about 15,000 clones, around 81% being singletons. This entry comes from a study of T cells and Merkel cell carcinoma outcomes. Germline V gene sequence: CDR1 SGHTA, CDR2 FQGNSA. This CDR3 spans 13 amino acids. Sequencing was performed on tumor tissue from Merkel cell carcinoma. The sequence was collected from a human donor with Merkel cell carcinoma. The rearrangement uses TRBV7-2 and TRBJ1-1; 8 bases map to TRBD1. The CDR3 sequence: CASSRTGNAEAFF. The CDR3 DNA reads TGTGCCAGCAGTCGGACAGGGAACGCTGAAGCTTTCTTT.